This paragraph covers one TCR beta chain sequence. One to two pinch biopsies were taken from the rectum during colonoscopy. The data belong to a study of pediatric ulcerative colitis. The assay was run at survey level. Measured with immunoSEQ multiplex PCR; TCRdb has only the in-frame clones, and not every one. The sample lists 35,000 to 45,000 clones, roughly four fifths occurring once. J lost 0 bases, V lost 0 bases, and 11 bases had no gene match. The CDR3 is 20 amino acids. CDR1 is SGHRS, CDR2 YFSETQ, per germline. The sequence was obtained from a boy aged 5-17 years with severe ulcerative colitis. Sequencing input: gut tissue. The J gene is TRBJ2-6, the V gene TRBV5-1; 8 nucleotides agree with TRBD1. The CDR3 DNA follows: TGCGCCAGCAGCTTGGTGGTAGGGACAGGTGATCTCTCTGGGGCCAACGTCCTGACTTTC. Translation gives CASSLVVGTGDLSGANVLTF.